A single sample is the source of the 14 T cell receptor beta chains below, sequenced in a study of tumor and adjacent non-tumor tissue in lung cancer. No cell sorting was done before RNA was extracted from the tissue. A modified ARM-PCR protocol with three rounds of nested PCR amplified TCRbeta. TCRdb reanalysed the multiplex PCR reads using MiXCR and keeps one entry per CDR3 protein. Of fewer than 120,000 distinct CDR3 sequences in the sample, 84% were seen once. Sequencing input: lung tumor tissue. These receptor sequences come from a man between 65 and 80 years old with non-small cell lung cancer.

Points on this clonotype: The junction differs from germline at one of its ends, possibly a read error. The chain has TRBV11-2 and TRBJ2-1; possible D gene TRBD2, 6 bases. Germline V lookup: CDR1 SGHAT, CDR2 FQNNGV. This CDR3 has 18 amino acids. The CDR3 here is CASSLHVRDWTSYNEQFF. The CDR3 DNA is TGTGCCAGCAGCTTGCATGTGCGGGACTGGACCTCCTATAATGAACAGTTCTTC. The full variable domain, rest sourced from reference TRBV11-2 and TRBJ2-1, is EAGVAQSPRYKIIEKRQSVAFWCNPISGHATLYWYQQILGQGPKLLIQFQNNGVVDDSQLPKDRFSAERLKGVDSTLKIQPAKLEDSAVYLCASSLHVRDWTSYNEQFFGPGTRLTVL.

Comments on this clonotype: Just one base apart from a much larger clone, this may be a read error. The chain uses TRBV5-1 and TRBJ2-7, with D perhaps TRBD1 (6 bases). This CDR3 comprises 13 residues. Looked up from germline, CDR1 is SGHRS and CDR2 is YFSETQ. For the CDR3, the DNA is TGCGCCCGCAGCAGGGGACCGGGCTCCGAGCAGTACTTC. Protein: CARSRGPGSEQYF.

In regard to this clonotype: One end of the junction varies from germline; a read error may be responsible. The chain carries TRBV6-6 and TRBJ2-2; D gene unclear. The length of the CDR3 is 14 residues. Germline V gene data show CDR1 as MNHNY and CDR2 as SVGAGI (reference sequence). Written as DNA, the CDR3 is TGTGCCAGCAGAAGCAGCCCGAACATCGGGGAGCTGTTTTTT. Translated, it gives CASRSSPNIGELFF.

The CDR3 spells CASWHSGANVLTF. The CDR3 region has the DNA TGTGCCAGTTGGCACTCTGGGGCCAACGTCCTGACTTTC. The genes are TRBV6-1 and TRBJ2-6; D is unclear. CDR1 and CDR2 from the germline V gene are MNHNS and SASEGT. The CDR3 covers 13 residues. The V and J ends lost 9 bases and 0 bases respectively, with 6 bases between them.

The genes are TRBV29-1 and TRBJ2-7; no clear D. V lost 8 bases to trimming and J lost 3 bases, with 14 bases between them. In germline, CDR1 is SQVTM, CDR2 ANQGSEA. The CDR3 is 12 residues long. CDR3 coding DNA: TGCAGCATGAGGAACGTCATCTACGAGCAGTACTTC. Translation gives CSMRNVIYEQYF.

Remarks on this clonotype: Germline and junction disagree at one end, which may indicate a read error. V gene TRBV4-2 combines with J gene TRBJ1-1, with TRBD1 as a possible D gene (5 bases). The CDR3 has 13 amino acids. Germline V gene data show CDR1 as LGHNA and CDR2 as YNFKEQ. The CDR3 sequence is CAGRQSGTGEAFF. CDR3 DNA: TGTGCCGGCAGACAATCAGGGACGGGGGAAGCTTTCTTT.

The chain recombines TRBV6-5 with TRBJ2-5, with D hard to call. Trimming took 6 bases from V and 7 from J, leaving 21 bases between them. The CDR3 totals 15 residues. In germline, CDR1 is MNHEY, CDR2 SVGAGI. The CDR3 is CASSSHSYRPGTQYF. The CDR3 bases are TGTGCCAGCAGCTCCCATTCATACAGACCAGGGACCCAGTACTTC.

V usage is TRBV12-3 or TRBV12-4 and J usage is TRBJ2-1; 12 bases fit TRBD2. The ends lost 10 bases at V and 10 bases at J; junction bases unmatched: 14. CDR3 size: 15 residues. CDR3 sequence (DNA): TGTGCCAACAGATCAGGACTAGCGGGGCGCAGGGAGCAGTTCTTC. This encodes CANRSGLAGRREQFF.

Comment on this clonotype: Germline is not matched at one junction end, which may reflect a read error. The gene calls are TRBV12-3 or TRBV12-4 and TRBJ1-6, with TRBD1 as a possible D gene (5 bases). The CDR3 spans 15 residues. The CDR3 sequence is CASNTGHLPNSPLNF. In DNA, the CDR3 is TGTGCCAGCAACACAGGACATCTACCAAATTCACCCCTCAACTTT.

Notes on this clonotype: Given a much more abundant clone one base away, this may be a read error. V gene TRBV20-1 combines with J gene TRBJ2-7; maybe TRBD2 (6 bases). CDR1 is DFQATT, CDR2 SNEGSKA, per germline (reference sequence). This CDR3 has 13 residues. The CDR3 sequence: CSAYRDLHFEEYF. The DNA for the CDR3 is TGCAGTGCCTATAGGGACTTGCATTTCGAGGAGTACTTC.

A word on this clonotype: An end of the junction differs from the germline gene, which may be a read error. The J gene is TRBJ2-7, the V gene TRBV4-3; D remains ambiguous. CDR1 and CDR2 (germline): LGHNA, YSLEER. The CDR3 totals 13 residues. The chain's CDR3 is CASSQDLPYEPYF. The CDR3 DNA is TGCGCCAGCAGCCAAGATCTGCCCTACGAGCCGTACTTC.

A remark on this clonotype: One junction end disagrees with the germline gene, perhaps due to a read error. The chain couples TRBV28 to TRBJ2-2; 9 bases line up with TRBD1. The CDR3 is 17 residues long. Looked up from germline, CDR1 is MDHEN and CDR2 is SYDVKM. The CDR3 sequence is CVSSPASPGTGTGVLFF. CDR3 sequence (DNA): TGTGTCAGCAGTCCAGCCAGTCCCGGGACAGGGACCGGGGTGCTGTTTTTT. Combining the CDR3 with reference TRBV28 and TRBJ2-2 gives the whole variable domain DVKVTQSSRYLVKRTGEKVFLECVQDMDHENMFWYRQDPGLGLRLIYFSYDVKMKEKGDIPEGYSVSREKKERFSLILESASTNQTSMYLCVSSPASPGTGTGVLFFGEGSRLTVL.

Concerning this clonotype: It is likely a read error, because the conserved phenylalanine at the end of the CDR3 is missing. The chain joins TRBV5-4 to TRBJ1-6, with D hard to call. This CDR3 is built from 16 residues. CDR1 and CDR2 from the germline V gene are SGHNT and YYREEE (reference sequence). The CDR3 loop is CATSYLPGNLNSPLHI. The CDR3 bases are TGTGCCACCAGCTACTTACCGGGAAACCTTAATTCACCCCTCCACATT.

Details on this clonotype: Germline is not matched at one junction end, which may reflect a read error. V is TRBV29-1 and J is TRBJ2-3; 9 bases map to TRBD2. Per the germline V gene, CDR1 is SQVTM and CDR2 is ANQGSEA. The CDR3 length is 13 residues. CDR3 loop: CSVDRLAGLTRYF. The CDR3 DNA follows: TGCAGCGTTGATCGTCTAGCGGGACTGACGCGGTATTTT.